The entry below describes one T cell receptor (beta chain). What it recognizes is unknown. Primers for the PCR totalled 60 Vbeta and 13 Jbeta. TCRdb's table, derived via immunoSEQ multiplex PCR, lists solely in-frame clones and lacks some. The data include tens of thousands of clones; the top ten clones carry approximately 2.9%. These data belong to a study of cytomegalovirus exposure and HLA in healthy donors. Points from the study as a whole: Cytomegalovirus association was listed for around 180 TCR beta chains. Later analysis showed most CMV-associated TCR beta chains appearing HLA-restricted. Earlier analysis found most TCR beta V segments productive about 87% or about 30% of the time.

This CDR3 region has 15 residues. CDR1 MDHEN and CDR2 SYDVKM come from the germline V gene. V gave up 6 bases and J gave up 2 bases, with 17 bases separating them. Sequencing input: PBMCs. The chain recombines TRBV28 with TRBJ2-7; possible D gene TRBD1, 6 bases. The receptor comes from a man aged 35 to 55 in good health and CMV-seronegative. The DNA for the CDR3 is TGTGCCAGCAGCGCGGTAAGAGGGGGAACCTACGAGCAGTACTTC. Amino acids: CASSAVRGGTYEQYF.